This T cell receptor (beta chain) was captured by sequencing in a study of human T cells and chemical hapten exposure. TCRdb called the RACE reads again in MiXCR, with one record for every CDR3 protein. In the table there are roughly 380,000 distinct CDR3 sequences, approximately 5.1% of which are singletons. Noted time point: pre-sensitization, week 0. This sample's treatment: therapeutic diphenylcyclopropenone sensitization with weekly scalp DPC. The CDR3 spans 14 residues. Germline loops: CDR1 MDHEN, CDR2 SYDVKM. The trim removed 5 bases at V and 4 bases at J, leaving 7 bases unmatched. Many counts were recorded for this clonotype.

The material was whole blood, obtained in connection with sensitization to the hapten diphenylcyclopropenone (DPC). The receptor comes from a woman between 45 and 65 years old with alopecia areata. Some clones in this sample may be carry-over from other donors' samples. The chain is built from TRBV28 and TRBJ2-5, with 7 bases aligning to TRBD1. The CDR3 coding sequence is TGTGCCAGCAGTATACGAGGGGGCTCAGAGACCCAGTACTTC. It yields the protein CASSIRGGSETQYF.